The following is a T cell receptor beta chain sequence with its context. Total RNA and DNA came together from around 18-30 mg of bulk tissue without cell sorting. Trimming took 3 bases from V and 0 from J, leaving 12 bases between them. This CDR3 is 15 amino acids long. The germline CDR1 and CDR2 sequences are SGDLS and YYNGEE. This record belongs to a study of tumor-infiltrating lymphocytes in primary liver carcinoma. The input was 450 to 500 ng total RNA; TCR beta cDNA was made from it with a constant-region primer. The TCR beta library was amplified through three nested multiplex PCR rounds in a modified ARM-PCR procedure. The two initial PCR rounds, about 9 cycles each, used TRBV1-TRBV30 forward and C-beta reverse primers. TCRdb recomputed calls from the multiplex PCR reads with MiXCR, one row per CDR3 protein. The sample lists fewer than 110,000 distinct CDR3 sequences, about 63% occurring once.

The TCR was taken from a woman aged 60 to 75 with primary liver carcinoma and hepatitis B virus infection. The genes are TRBV9 and TRBJ1-1, with a weak D call TRBD1 (5 bases). Sequencing input: liver tumor tissue from sampling region 2. Subset meaning: tumor region T2, inferior pole. The CDR3 sequence is CASSAGTLLNTEAFF. The CDR3 DNA is TGTGCCAGCAGCGCAGGGACCTTGCTGAACACTGAAGCTTTCTTT.